The TCR beta chain described here comes from a study of cytotoxic CD8 clonotypes in ibrutinib-treated CLL. Sequencing used immunoSEQ multiplex PCR; TCRdb keeps in-frame clones, though not all of them. The sample consists of roughly 190,000 clones, around 72% of them appearing once. Worth noting for this clone: Antigen unknown.

V gave up 2 bases and J gave up 2 bases, with 10 bases separating them. The CDR3 contains 14 residues. Germline CDR1 reads MDHEN; CDR2 reads SYDVKM. Study-level results: Elevated clonality accompanied ibrutinib response, with a return toward baseline values at progression.

J is TRBJ2-7 and V is TRBV28; D unclear. The sample here was PBMCs, taken after 24 months of ibrutinib treatment. The sequence was obtained from a human donor with chronic lymphocytic leukemia. CDR3 residues: CASSLLAIPYEQYF. CDR3 nucleotides: TGTGCCAGCAGTTTACTCGCCATCCCCTACGAGCAGTACTTC. Combining the CDR3 with reference TRBV28 and TRBJ2-7 gives the whole variable domain DVKVTQSSRYLVKRTGEKVFLECVQDMDHENMFWYRQDPGLGLRLIYFSYDVKMKEKGDIPEGYSVSREKKERFSLILESASTNQTSMYLCASSLLAIPYEQYFGPGTRLTVT.